This T cell receptor (beta chain) was found in a study of blood T cell repertoires in COVID-19. Turning to the study itself: Sources were T cells, B-cell-depleted T cells, or PBMCs; the material itself was cDNA or gDNA.

This CDR3 comprises 12 residues. The germline V gene has CDR1 LNHDA and CDR2 SQIVND (reference sequence). V lost 4 bases and J 3 bases, leaving 7 bases between the germline ends. Assay used: immunoSEQ multiplex PCR; TCRdb lists only in-frame clones, some missing. The sample contains 350,000 to 450,000 clones, 80% to 90% of which appear only once. Sequences were obtained from PBMCs or T cells enriched from blood (not recorded which). V usage is TRBV19 and J usage is TRBJ2-7; perhaps TRBD1 as D (5 bases). The TCR was taken from a young man who had recovered from COVID-19. CDR3 protein: CASSSQGYEQYF. In nucleotides, the CDR3 is TGTGCCAGTAGTAGTCAGGGCTACGAGCAGTACTTC.